This is a list of T cell receptor beta chains from one sample in a study of post-analysis software for immune sequencing data. TCRdb reprocessed the PCR reads with MiXCR, giving one entry per CDR3 protein. The sample records 650,000 to 850,000 distinct CDR3 sequences, about 45% being singletons. The sequenced material came from blood. These receptors were obtained from a girl aged 5-17 years with multiple sclerosis. CDR3s leave out the opening cysteine and the closing phenylalanine or tryptophan.

>11|TRBV23-1|TRBJ2-5
ANNLLQGWEQY
>12|TRBV7-2|TRBJ1-2
ASSPVGGGYGYT
>9|TRBV20-1|TRBJ1-2
SARVAGGYT
>14|TRBV5-1|TRBJ2-5
ASSGAASGDQETQY
>13|TRBV6-5|TRBJ2-1
ASSYGATSYNEQF
>20|TRBV18|TRBJ2-1
ASSLTGTSGIPVLYSYNEQF
>10|TRBV9|TRBJ1-2
ASSVGPSGYT
>12|TRBV15|TRBJ2-5
ATSRVPSQETQY
>12|TRBV7-9|TRBJ1-1
ASSQILAGTEAF
>11|TRBV29-1|TRBJ2-5
SVEQGSRETQY
>13|TRBV5-1|TRBJ1-1
ASSLTQGTNTEAF
>12|TRBV28|TRBJ2-3
ASTLDGSTDTQY
>14|TRBV5-1|TRBJ2-1
ASSLSGTSGSNELF
>11|TRBV4-2|TRBJ1-6
ASSQVPRSPLH
>12|TRBV12-3/TRBV12-4|TRBJ2-7
ASTLGPGTTEQY
>14|TRBV4-2|TRBJ2-1
ASSQDRLAAYNEQF
>13|TRBV12-3/TRBV12-4|TRBJ2-7
ASRRSGNAPYEQY
>12|TRBV6-2/TRBV6-3|TRBJ2-7
ASRKGQEIYEQY
>19|TRBV12-3/TRBV12-4|TRBJ2-1
ASSTGQGALAGVFPYNEQF
>14|TRBV11-2|TRBJ2-3
ASSLVMGVRTDTQY
>13|TRBV6-1|TRBJ2-3
ASSPSQGAVDTQY
>13|TRBV7-9|TRBJ2-7
ASSPRIGSFNEQY
>12|TRBV13|TRBJ1-2
ASSLGKGNYGYT
>15|TRBV7-2|-
ASSFGFSGTGPYEQY
>10|TRBV30|TRBJ1-2
AWSVGVPGYT
>12|TRBV13|TRBJ2-5
ASSDGLAGTTQY
>12|TRBV7-2|-
ASSLGGDWGTQY
>10|TRBV20-1|TRBJ2-7
SARYSTYEQY
>11|TRBV7-2|TRBJ1-1
ASSFWSGTEAF
>14|TRBV5-1|TRBJ2-5
ASSPLTVVSSETQY
>12|TRBV30|TRBJ1-2
AWSASQSNYGYT
>12|TRBV15|TRBJ2-7
ATSRDAGAYEQY
>15|TRBV20-1|TRBJ2-7
SARDPTPGGQRYEQY
>13|TRBV20-1|TRBJ2-5
SAYGLAGDQETQY
>12|TRBV6-5|TRBJ2-3
ASSYRDGHRAQY
>12|TRBV7-9|TRBJ2-3
ASSPQGSGVTQY
>11|TRBV30|TRBJ2-5
ASDRGNQETQY
>13|TRBV3-1|TRBJ2-3
ASSQEGRGADTQY
>13|TRBV20-1|TRBJ2-3
SARDRTRGTDTQY
>11|TRBV28|TRBJ2-7
ASSSLAGDEQY
>11|TRBV29-1|TRBJ1-5
SVRDGDNQPQH
>12|TRBV12-3/TRBV12-4|TRBJ2-5
ASSAPGDEETQY
>8|TRBV20-1|TRBJ2-3
SGITDTQY
>11|TRBV10-3|TRBJ1-1
AIRGQINTEAF
>14|TRBV27|TRBJ2-5
ASSLLGDRAQETQY
>15|TRBV6-5|TRBJ2-1
ASSYSSGLATPNEQF
>15|TRBV11-2|-
ASSLDLGGPATYEQY
>14|TRBV5-1|TRBJ2-1
ASSSRLAGGINEQF
>15|TRBV15|TRBJ2-4
ATSRDLRQLAKNIQY
>14|TRBV20-1|TRBJ1-5
SARRDLGGVNQPQH
>10|TRBV29-1|TRBJ1-2
SDDGGLYGYT
>12|TRBV5-1|TRBJ1-1
ASSTGQTNTEAF